This T cell receptor beta chain was profiled in a study of T cell responses to AZD1222 COVID-19 vaccine. Repertoires were generated with immunoSEQ multiplex PCR, while TCRdb's copy carries only in-frame clones and drops some. The repertoire holds 120,000 or so clones, with 80% to 95% as singletons. The material was peripheral blood, obtained 28 days after the second AZD1222 dose. This receptor was obtained from an adult who received the AZD1222 COVID-19 vaccine.

CDR3 residues: CASSIEGLGSYEQYF. CDR3 nucleotides: TGTGCCAGTAGTATTGAGGGATTAGGATCCTACGAGCAGTACTTC. The J gene is TRBJ2-7, the V gene TRBV19; tentatively, D is TRBD2 (5 bases). The germline V gene has CDR1 LNHDA and CDR2 SQIVND (reference sequence). Trimming cost V 3 bases and J 1 base, with 13 bases left between them. CDR3 length: 15 residues.